The clone carrying this T cell receptor beta chain was recorded only once. Profiling relied on immunoSEQ multiplex PCR, and the TCRdb table lists in-frame clones only, not all of them. This table holds roughly 52,000 clones, 93% found once. The CDR3 extends over 16 amino acids. Trimming cost V 6 bases and J 7 bases; bases outside gene matches: 10. Germline CDR1 reads SNHLY; CDR2 reads FYNNEI. The data were taken from a study of cytomegalovirus exposure and HLA in healthy donors. The receptor comes from a young woman in good health and CMV-seropositive. This rearrangement joins TRBV2 to TRBJ1-6; 9 nucleotides match TRBD1. Specimen: PBMCs. CDR3 nucleotide sequence: TGTGCCAGCAGACCACAGGGGGCCCGGTGGAATTCACCCCTCCACTTT. This codes for CASRPQGARWNSPLHF.